This record concerns one T cell receptor (beta chain) sequence. Its matching antigen is unknown. Quantitative barcoded 5'-RACE was used to prepare TCR beta libraries. TCRdb re-called the 5' RACE reads with MiXCR, one entry per CDR3 protein. This sample has some 840,000 distinct CDR3 sequences, with 10% to 15% found just once. The V end lost 5 bases, the J end lost 0 bases, and 15 bases lay between the germline ends. CDR3 size: 15 residues. The germline V gene has CDR1 SQVTM and CDR2 ANQGSEA. This sample is part of a study of CD8 T cells in ankylosing spondylitis. Study-level results: Ankylosing spondylitis blood appeared to be characterized by a TCR beta motif of several highly homologous variants. Certain motif variants had earlier been reported in reactive arthritis synovial fluid and blood.

The V call is TRBV29-1, the J call TRBJ2-3; D unresolved. The receptor was derived from a male donor with ankylosing spondylitis. The sequencing sample was made of blood, either unsorted or a sorted T cell fraction (not recorded which). CDR3 sequence (DNA): TGCAGCGTTTGTTCCTCACAGAAAAGCACAGATACGCAGTATTTT. The encoded protein is CSVCSSQKSTDTQYF.